This T cell receptor (beta chain) came from a study of cytomegalovirus exposure and HLA in healthy donors. Regarding the study as a whole: CMV antigen specificity of a few CMV-associated chains was confirmed in vitro.

Repertoires were generated with immunoSEQ multiplex PCR, while TCRdb's copy carries only in-frame clones and drops some. There are about 60,000 clones in the sample; around 93% occur only once, and roughly 7.3% lies in the top ten. This clone occurred once. The antigen is not known. The V end was cut by 3 bases, the J end by 10 bases, with 15 bases between. The V gene's germline CDR1 is MNHNS and CDR2 SASEGT. The CDR3 contains 13 residues. This TCR was recovered from a woman under 30 in good health and CMV-seropositive. Sequenced sample: PBMCs. The genes are TRBV6-1 and TRBJ1-1; a weak D match, TRBD1 (6 bases). This CDR3 is CASSEALQGSAFF. CDR3 DNA: TGTGCCAGCAGTGAGGCCTTACAGGGCTCAGCTTTCTTT.